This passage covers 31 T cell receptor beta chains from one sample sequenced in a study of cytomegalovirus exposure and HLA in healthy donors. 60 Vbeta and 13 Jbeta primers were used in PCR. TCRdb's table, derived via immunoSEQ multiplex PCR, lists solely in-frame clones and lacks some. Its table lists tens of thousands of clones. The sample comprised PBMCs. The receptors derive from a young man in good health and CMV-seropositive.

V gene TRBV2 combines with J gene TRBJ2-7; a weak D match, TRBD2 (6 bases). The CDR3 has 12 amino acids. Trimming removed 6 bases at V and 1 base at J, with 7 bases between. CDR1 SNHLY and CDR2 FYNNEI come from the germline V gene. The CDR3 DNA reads TGTGCCAGCAGGGAGGGTTCCTACGAGCAGTACTTC. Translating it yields CASREGSYEQYF.

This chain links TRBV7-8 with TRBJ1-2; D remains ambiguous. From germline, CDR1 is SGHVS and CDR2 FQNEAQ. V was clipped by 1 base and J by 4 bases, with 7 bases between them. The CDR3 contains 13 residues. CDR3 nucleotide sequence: TGTGCCAGCAGCTTAGGGGCTATCTATGGCTACACCTTC. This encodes CASSLGAIYGYTF.

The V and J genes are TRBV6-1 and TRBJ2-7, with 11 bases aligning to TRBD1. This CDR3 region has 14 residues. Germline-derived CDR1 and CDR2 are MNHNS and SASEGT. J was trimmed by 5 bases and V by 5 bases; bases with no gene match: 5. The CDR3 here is CASSLDRGRHEQYF. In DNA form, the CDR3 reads TGTGCCAGCAGTTTGGACAGGGGGCGACACGAGCAGTACTTC.

The CDR3 loop reads CASSLGTGYSGANVLTF. As DNA, the CDR3 is TGTGCCAGCAGTTTAGGGACAGGTTACTCTGGGGCCAACGTCCTGACTTTC. V gene TRBV28 combines with J gene TRBJ2-6; 8 nucleotides match TRBD1. The CDR3 loop spans 17 amino acids. Germline trimming cut 2 bases from V and 0 bases from J; bases unmatched to any gene: 3. The germline V gene encodes CDR1 MDHEN and CDR2 SYDVKM.

Here the CDR3 DNA reads TGTGCCAGCAGTCGACCCCAGGGAAGCAATCAGCCCCAGCATTTT. It specifies CASSRPQGSNQPQHF. The chain is built from TRBV28 and TRBJ1-5; maybe TRBD1 (5 bases). V was shortened by 5 bases and J by 1 base, with 12 bases between the two germline ends. Germline assignment: CDR1 MDHEN and CDR2 SYDVKM. The CDR3 is 15 amino acids.

CDR3 DNA: TGTGCCAGCAGCTTAACAGGGGATTACCTCTACGAGCAGTACTTC. Its protein is CASSLTGDYLYEQYF. The J gene is TRBJ2-7, the V gene TRBV11-2, with TRBD1 matching over 7 bases. Germline V lookup: CDR1 SGHAT, CDR2 FQNNGV. The length of the CDR3 is 15 residues. The V segment lost 2 bases and the J segment 3 bases; nucleotides outside the gene matches: 7.

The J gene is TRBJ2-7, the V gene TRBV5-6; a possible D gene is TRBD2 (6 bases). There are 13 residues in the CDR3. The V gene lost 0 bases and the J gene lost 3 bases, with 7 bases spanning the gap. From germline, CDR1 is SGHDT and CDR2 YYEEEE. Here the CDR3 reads CASSLAGSYEQYF. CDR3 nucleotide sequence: TGTGCCAGCAGCTTGGCCGGGAGCTACGAGCAGTACTTC.

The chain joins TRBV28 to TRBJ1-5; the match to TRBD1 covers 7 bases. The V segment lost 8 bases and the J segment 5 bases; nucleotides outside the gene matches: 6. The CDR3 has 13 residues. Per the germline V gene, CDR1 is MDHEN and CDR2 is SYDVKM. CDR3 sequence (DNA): TGTGCCAGCGGACCACAGGGGTATCAGCCCCAGCATTTT. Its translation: CASGPQGYQPQHF.

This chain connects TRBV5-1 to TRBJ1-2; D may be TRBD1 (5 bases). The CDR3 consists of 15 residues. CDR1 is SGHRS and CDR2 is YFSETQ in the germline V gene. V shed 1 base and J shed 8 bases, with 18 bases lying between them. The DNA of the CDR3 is TGCGCCAGCAGCTTGATGGAGGGGAGAATGAGGGGCTACACCTTC. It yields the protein CASSLMEGRMRGYTF.

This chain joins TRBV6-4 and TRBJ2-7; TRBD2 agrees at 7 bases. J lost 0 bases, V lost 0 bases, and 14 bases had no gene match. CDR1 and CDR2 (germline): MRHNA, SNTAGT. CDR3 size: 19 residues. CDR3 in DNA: TGTGCCAGCAGTGACTCGATGTTAGCGCAAGCGGGATGCTCCTACGAGCAGTACTTC. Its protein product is CASSDSMLAQAGCSYEQYF.

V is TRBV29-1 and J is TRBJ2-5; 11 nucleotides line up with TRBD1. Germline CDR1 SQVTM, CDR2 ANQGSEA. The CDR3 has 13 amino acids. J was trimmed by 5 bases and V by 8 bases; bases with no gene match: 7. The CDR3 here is CSLRTGGYETQYF. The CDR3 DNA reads TGCAGCCTAAGGACAGGGGGCTATGAGACCCAGTACTTC.

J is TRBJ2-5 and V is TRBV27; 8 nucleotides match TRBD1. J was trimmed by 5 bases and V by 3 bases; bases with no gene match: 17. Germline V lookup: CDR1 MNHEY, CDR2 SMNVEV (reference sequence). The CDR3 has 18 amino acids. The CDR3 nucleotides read TGTGCCAGCAGTTTCTTGTGGGGGACAGGCCAGCGAGGGGAGACCCAGTACTTC. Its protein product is CASSFLWGTGQRGETQYF.

CDR3 residues: CASSPTGGSYEQYF. The CDR3 region has the DNA TGTGCCAGCAGCCCGACAGGGGGCTCCTACGAGCAGTACTTC. The chain employs TRBV7-9 and TRBJ2-7, with 9 bases fitting TRBD1. Germline values: CDR1 SEHNR, CDR2 FQNEAQ (reference sequence). The CDR3 covers 14 residues. The ends lost 5 bases at V and 0 bases at J; junction bases unmatched: 2.

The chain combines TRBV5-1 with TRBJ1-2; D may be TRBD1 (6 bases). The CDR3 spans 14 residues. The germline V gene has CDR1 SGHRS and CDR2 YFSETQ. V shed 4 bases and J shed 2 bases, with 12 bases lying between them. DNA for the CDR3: TGCGCCAGCAGCACCGCGACAGGAAACTATGGCTACACCTTC. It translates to CASSTATGNYGYTF.

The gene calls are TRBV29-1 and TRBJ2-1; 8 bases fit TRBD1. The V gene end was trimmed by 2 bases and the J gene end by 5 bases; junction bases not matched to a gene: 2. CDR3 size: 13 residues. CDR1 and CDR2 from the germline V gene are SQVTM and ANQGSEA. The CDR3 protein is CSVEWTGNNEQFF. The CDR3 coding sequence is TGCAGCGTTGAATGGACAGGGAACAATGAGCAGTTCTTC.

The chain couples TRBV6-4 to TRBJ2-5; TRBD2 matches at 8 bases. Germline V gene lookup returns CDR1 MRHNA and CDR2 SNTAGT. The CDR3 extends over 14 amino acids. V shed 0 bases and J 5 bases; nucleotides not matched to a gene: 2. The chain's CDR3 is CASSDSPGGETQYF. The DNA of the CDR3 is TGTGCCAGCAGTGACTCACCGGGGGGGGAGACCCAGTACTTC.

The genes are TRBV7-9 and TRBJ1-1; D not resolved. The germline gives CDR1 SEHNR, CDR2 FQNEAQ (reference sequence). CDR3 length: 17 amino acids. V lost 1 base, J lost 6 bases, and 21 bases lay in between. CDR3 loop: CASSLGETRVYGSEAFF. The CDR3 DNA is TGTGCCAGCAGCTTAGGGGAGACGCGGGTTTACGGATCTGAAGCTTTCTTT.

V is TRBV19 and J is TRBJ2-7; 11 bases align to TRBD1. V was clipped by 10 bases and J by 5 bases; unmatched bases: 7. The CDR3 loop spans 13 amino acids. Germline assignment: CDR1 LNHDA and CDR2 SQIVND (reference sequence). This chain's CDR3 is CATRTGGINEQYF. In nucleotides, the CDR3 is TGTGCCACCAGGACAGGGGGCATCAACGAGCAGTACTTC.

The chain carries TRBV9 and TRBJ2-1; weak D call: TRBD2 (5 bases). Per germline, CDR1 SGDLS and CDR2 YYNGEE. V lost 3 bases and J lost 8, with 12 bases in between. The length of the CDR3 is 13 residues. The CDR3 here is CASSGPGVHEQFF. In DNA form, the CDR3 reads TGTGCCAGCAGCGGGCCCGGGGTCCATGAGCAGTTCTTC.

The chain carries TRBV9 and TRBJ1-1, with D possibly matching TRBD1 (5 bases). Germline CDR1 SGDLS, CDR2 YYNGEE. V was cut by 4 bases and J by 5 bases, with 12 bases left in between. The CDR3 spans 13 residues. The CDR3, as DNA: TGTGCCAGCAGCACACAAAAGGGGACTGAAGCTTTCTTT. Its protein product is CASSTQKGTEAFF. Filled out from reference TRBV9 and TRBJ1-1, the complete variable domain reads DSGVTQTPKHLITATGQRVTLRCSPRSGDLSVYWYQQSLDQGLQFLIQYYNGEERAKGNILERFSAQQFPDLHSELNLSSLELGDSALYFCASSTQKGTEAFFGQGTRLTVV.

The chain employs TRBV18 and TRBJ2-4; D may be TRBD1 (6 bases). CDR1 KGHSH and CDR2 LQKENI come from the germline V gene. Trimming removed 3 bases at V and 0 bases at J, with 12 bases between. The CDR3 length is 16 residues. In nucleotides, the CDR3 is TGTGCCAGCTCACCCCCAGGGGCCCTAGCCAAAAACATTCAGTACTTC. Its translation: CASSPPGALAKNIQYF.

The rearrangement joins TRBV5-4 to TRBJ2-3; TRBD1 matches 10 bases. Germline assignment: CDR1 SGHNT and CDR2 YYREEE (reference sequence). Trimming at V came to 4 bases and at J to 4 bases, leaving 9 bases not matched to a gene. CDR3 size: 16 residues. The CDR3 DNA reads TGTGCCAGCAGCCTAGAGACAGGGGGCGCGGCAGATACGCAGTATTTT. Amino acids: CASSLETGGAADTQYF.

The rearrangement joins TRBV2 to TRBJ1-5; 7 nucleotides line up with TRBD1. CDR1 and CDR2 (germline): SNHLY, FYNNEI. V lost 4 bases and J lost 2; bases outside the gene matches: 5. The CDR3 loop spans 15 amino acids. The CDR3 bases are TGTGCCAGCAGTGCAGGGGGTATAGGCAATCAGCCCCAGCATTTT. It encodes CASSAGGIGNQPQHF.

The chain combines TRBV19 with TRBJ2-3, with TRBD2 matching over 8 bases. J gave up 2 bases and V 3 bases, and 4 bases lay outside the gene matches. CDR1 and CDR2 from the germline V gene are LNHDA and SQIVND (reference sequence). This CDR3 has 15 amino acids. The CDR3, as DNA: TGTGCCAGTAGTATTGGGACTAGGATCACAGATACGCAGTATTTT. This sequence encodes CASSIGTRITDTQYF.

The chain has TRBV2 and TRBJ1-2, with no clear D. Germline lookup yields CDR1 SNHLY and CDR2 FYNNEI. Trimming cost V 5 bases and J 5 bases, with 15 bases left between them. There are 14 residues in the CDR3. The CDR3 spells CASSNLSELYGYTF. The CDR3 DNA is TGTGCCAGCAGTAATCTCTCGGAGCTATATGGCTACACCTTC.

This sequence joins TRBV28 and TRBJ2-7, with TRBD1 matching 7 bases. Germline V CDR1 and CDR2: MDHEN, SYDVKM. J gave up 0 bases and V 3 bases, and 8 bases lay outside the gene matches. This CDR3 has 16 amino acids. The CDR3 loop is CASSFGPRDSSYEQYF. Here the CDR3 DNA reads TGTGCCAGCAGTTTTGGCCCCCGGGACAGCTCCTACGAGCAGTACTTC.

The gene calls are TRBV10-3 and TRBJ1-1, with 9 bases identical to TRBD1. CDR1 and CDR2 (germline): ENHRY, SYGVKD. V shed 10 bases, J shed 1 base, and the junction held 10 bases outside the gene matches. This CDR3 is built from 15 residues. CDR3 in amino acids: CATSTGQGPNTEAFF. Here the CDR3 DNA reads TGTGCCACAAGTACTGGACAGGGGCCGAACACTGAAGCTTTCTTT.

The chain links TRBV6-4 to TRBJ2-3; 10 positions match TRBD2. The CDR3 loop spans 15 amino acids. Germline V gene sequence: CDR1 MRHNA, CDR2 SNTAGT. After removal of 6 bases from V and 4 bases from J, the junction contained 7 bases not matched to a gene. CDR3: CASSVSGGASDTQYF. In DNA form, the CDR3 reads TGTGCCAGCAGCGTCAGCGGGGGGGCCTCAGATACGCAGTATTTT.

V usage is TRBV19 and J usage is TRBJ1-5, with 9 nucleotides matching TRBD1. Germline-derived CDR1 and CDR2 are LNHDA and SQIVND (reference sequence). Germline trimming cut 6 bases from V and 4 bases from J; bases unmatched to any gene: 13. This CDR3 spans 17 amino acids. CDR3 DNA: TGTGCCAGTAGCCGAGGGGACAGGGAGGGTTGGAATCAGCCCCAGCATTTT. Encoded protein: CASSRGDREGWNQPQHF.

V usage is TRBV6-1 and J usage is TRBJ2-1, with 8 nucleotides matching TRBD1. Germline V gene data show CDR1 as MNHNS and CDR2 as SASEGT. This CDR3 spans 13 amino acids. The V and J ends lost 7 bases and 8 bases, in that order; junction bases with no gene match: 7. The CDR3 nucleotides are TGTGCCAGCACTATGGGACAGGTGGATGAGCAGTTCTTC. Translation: CASTMGQVDEQFF.

The CDR3 DNA reads TGTGCCAGCAGCTTGGGGGCAAGCGGGGAGCTGTTTTTT. Translating it yields CASSLGASGELFF. The V call is TRBV5-5, the J call TRBJ2-2; D call uncertain. The CDR3 runs to 13 residues. V was pared by 0 bases and J by 7 bases, with 7 bases between. Germline CDR1 SGHKS, CDR2 YYEKEE (reference sequence).